This T cell receptor (beta chain) is from a study of blood T cell repertoires in COVID-19. As for the study in general: Samples taken during acute and convalescent COVID-19 were collected in the United States, Italy and Spain. PBMCs, B-cell-depleted T cells, or T cells provided the cDNA or gDNA that made up the material.

Remarks on this clone: The same CDR3 arises from other DNA sequences in this sample as well.

This CDR3 has 16 amino acids. CDR1 is SGHNT and CDR2 is YENEEA in the germline V gene. J gave up 4 bases and V 5 bases, and 6 bases lay outside the gene matches. In the original workflow: Cell counts per sample came from amplifying reference gene primers. Assay: immunoSEQ multiplex PCR; the TCRdb copy retains only in-frame clones and omits some. V and J calls and clone size are as listed in that table; D and trimming were resolved from the DNA. The sample has around 150,000 clones; 75% to 90% are singletons. The receptor was isolated from a human donor with acute or convalescent COVID-19. The donor label of this sample is uncertain. Sequenced sample: peripheral blood. The J gene is TRBJ2-6, the V gene TRBV11-3; 9 nucleotides agree with TRBD2. In DNA form, the CDR3 reads TGTGCCAGCAGCCCGGGGACTAGCTCAGGGGCCAACGTCCTGACTTTC. Residues: CASSPGTSSGANVLTF.